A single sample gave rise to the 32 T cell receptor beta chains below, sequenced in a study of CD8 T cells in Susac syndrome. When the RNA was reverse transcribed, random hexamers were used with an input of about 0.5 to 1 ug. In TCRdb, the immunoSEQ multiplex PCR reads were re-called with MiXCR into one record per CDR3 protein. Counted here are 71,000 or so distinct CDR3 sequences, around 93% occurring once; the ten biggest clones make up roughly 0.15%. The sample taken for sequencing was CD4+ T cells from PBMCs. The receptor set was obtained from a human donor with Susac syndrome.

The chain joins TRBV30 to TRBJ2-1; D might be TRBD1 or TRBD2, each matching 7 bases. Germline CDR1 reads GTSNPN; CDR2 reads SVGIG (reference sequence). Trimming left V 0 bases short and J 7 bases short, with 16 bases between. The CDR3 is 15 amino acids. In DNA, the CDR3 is TGTGCCTGGAGTGTACTCGGGCAGGGGGGGAATGAGCAGTTCTTC. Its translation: CAWSVLGQGGNEQFF.

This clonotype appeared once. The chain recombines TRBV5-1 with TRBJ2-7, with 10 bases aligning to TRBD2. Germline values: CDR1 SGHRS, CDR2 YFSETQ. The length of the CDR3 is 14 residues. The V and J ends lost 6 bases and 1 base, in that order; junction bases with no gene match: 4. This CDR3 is CASTPGLASYEQYF. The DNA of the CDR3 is TGCGCCAGCACCCCGGGACTAGCGTCCTACGAGCAGTACTTC.

In nucleotides, the CDR3 is TGTGCCAGCAGTGGACAGCCCTACAATGAGCAGTTCTTC. Residues: CASSGQPYNEQFF. This rearrangement joins TRBV3-1 to TRBJ2-1; a weak D match, TRBD1 (6 bases). The CDR3 loop spans 13 amino acids. CDR1 LGHDT and CDR2 YNNKEL come from the germline V gene (reference sequence). Trimming removed 6 bases from V and 2 bases from J, with 8 bases in between.

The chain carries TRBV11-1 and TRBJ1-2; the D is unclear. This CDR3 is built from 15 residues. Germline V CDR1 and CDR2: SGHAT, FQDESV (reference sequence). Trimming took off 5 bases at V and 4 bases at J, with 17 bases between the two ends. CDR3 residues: CASSPSGGRLYGYTF. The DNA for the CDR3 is TGTGCCAGCAGCCCTAGCGGTGGGAGACTCTATGGCTACACCTTC.

The CDR3 nucleotides read TGTGCCAGCAGTTCACAGGGGGATCAGCCCCAGCATTTT. Translating gives CASSSQGDQPQHF. The chain is built from TRBV3-1 and TRBJ1-5; 8 bases are shared with TRBD1. The germline V gene has CDR1 LGHDT and CDR2 YNNKEL (reference sequence). This CDR3 has 13 residues. With V trimmed by 6 bases and J by 5 bases, 3 bases remained unmatched.

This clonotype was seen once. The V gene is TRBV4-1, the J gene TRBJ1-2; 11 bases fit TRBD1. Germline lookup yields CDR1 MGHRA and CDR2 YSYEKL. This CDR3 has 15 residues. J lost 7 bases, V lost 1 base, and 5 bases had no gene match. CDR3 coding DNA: TGCGCCAGCAGCCAAGCCGGGACAGGGGGATTTGGCTACACCTTC. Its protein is CASSQAGTGGFGYTF.

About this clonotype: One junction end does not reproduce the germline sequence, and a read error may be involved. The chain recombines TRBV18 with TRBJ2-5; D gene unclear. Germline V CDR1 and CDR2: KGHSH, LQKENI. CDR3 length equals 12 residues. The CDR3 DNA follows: TGTGCCAGCTCACCAACCCAAGAGTCCCAGTACTTC. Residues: CASSPTQESQYF.

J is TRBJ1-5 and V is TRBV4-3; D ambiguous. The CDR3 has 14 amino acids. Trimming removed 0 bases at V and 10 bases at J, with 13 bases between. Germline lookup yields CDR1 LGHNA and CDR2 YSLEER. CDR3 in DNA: TGCGCCAGCAGCCAAGATCCGGGTCTAAATCCCCAGCATTTT. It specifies CASSQDPGLNPQHF.

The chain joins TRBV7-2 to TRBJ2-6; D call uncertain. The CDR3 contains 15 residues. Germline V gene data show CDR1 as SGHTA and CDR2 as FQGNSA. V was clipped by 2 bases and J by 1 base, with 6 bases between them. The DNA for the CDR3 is TGTGCCAGCAGCTTACCCAATTCTGGGGCCAACGTCCTGACTTTC. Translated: CASSLPNSGANVLTF.

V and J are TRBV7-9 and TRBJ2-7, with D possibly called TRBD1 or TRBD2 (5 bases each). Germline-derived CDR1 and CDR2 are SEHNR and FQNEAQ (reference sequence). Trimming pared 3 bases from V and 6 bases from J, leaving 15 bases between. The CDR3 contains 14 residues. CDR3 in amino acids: CASSFEGTLSEQYF. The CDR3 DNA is TGTGCCAGCAGCTTTGAAGGGACCCTTAGCGAGCAGTACTTC.

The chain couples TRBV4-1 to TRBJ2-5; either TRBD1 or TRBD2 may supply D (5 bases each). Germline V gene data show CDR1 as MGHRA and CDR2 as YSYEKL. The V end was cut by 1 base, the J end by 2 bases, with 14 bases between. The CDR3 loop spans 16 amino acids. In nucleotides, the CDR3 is TGCGCCAGCAGCCAAGTGACGCCGGGACGGCAAGAGACCCAGTACTTC. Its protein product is CASSQVTPGRQETQYF.

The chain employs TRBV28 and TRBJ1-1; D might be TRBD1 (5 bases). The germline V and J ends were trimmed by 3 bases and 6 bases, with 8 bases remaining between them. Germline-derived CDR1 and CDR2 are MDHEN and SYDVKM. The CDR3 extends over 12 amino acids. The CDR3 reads CASSFGTAEAFF. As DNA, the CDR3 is TGTGCCAGCAGTTTCGGGACCGCTGAAGCTTTCTTT. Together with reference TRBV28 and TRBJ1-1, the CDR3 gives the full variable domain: DVKVTQSSRYLVKRTGEKVFLECVQDMDHENMFWYRQDPGLGLRLIYFSYDVKMKEKGDIPEGYSVSREKKERFSLILESASTNQTSMYLCASSFGTAEAFFGQGTRLTVV.

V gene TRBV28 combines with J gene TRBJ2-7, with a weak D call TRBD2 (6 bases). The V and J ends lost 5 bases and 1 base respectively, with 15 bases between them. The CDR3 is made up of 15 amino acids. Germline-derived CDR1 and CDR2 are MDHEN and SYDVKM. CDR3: CASSPGGIGSYEQYF. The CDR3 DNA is TGTGCCAGCAGTCCCGGCGGGATAGGGTCCTACGAGCAGTACTTC.

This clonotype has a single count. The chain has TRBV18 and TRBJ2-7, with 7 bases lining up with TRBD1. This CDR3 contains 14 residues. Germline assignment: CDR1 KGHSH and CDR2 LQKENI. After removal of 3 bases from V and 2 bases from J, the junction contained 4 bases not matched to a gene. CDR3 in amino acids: CASSPTTGTYEQYF. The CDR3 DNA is TGTGCCAGCTCACCCACGACAGGGACCTACGAGCAGTACTTC.

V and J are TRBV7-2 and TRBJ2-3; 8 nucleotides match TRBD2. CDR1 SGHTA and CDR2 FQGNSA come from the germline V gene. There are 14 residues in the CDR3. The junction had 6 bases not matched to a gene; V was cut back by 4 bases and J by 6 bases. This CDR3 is CASSSRTSWDTQYF. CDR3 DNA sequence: TGTGCCAGCAGCTCTAGGACTAGCTGGGATACGCAGTATTTT.

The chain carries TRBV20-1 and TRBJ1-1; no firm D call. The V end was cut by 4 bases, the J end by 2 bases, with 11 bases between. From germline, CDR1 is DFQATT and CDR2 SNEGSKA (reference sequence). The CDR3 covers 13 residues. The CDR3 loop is CSATPGGNTEAFF. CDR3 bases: TGCAGTGCTACCCCTGGCGGTAACACTGAAGCTTTCTTT.

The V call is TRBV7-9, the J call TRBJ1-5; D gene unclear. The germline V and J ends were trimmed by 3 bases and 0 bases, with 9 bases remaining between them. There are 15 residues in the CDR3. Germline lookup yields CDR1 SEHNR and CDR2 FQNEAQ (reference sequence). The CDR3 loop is CASSLGGYSNQPQHF. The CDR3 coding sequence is TGTGCCAGCAGCTTGGGAGGATATAGCAATCAGCCCCAGCATTTT.

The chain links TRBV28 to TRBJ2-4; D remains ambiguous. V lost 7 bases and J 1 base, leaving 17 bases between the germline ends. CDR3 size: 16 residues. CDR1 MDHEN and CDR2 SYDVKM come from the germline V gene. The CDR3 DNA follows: TGTGCCAGCACTACGATTAAGGTGGTGGCCAAAAACATTCAGTACTTC. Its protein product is CASTTIKVVAKNIQYF.

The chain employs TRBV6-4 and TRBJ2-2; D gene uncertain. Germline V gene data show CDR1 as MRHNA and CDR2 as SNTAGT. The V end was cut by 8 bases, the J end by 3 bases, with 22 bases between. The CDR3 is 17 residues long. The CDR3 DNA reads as TGTGCCAGCTCAAAGTGGGCGCTGAGGATTGACACCGGGGAGCTGTTTTTT. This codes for CASSKWALRIDTGELFF.

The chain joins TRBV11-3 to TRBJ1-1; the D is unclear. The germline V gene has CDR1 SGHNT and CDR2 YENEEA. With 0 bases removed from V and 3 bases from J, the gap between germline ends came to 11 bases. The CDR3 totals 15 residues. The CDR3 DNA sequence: TGTGCCAGCAGCTTAGAAGGGAGACGGGACACTGAAGCTTTCTTT. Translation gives CASSLEGRRDTEAFF.

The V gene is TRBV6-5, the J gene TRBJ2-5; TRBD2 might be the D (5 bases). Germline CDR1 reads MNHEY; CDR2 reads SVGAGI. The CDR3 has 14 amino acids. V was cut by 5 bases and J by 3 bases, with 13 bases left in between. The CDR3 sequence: CASSPRTVKETQYF. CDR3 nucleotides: TGTGCCAGCAGTCCCCGGACTGTGAAAGAGACCCAGTACTTC.

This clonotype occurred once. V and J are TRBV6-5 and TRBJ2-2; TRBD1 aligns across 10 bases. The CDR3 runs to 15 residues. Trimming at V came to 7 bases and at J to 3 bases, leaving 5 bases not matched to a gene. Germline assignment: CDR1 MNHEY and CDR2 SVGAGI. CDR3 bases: TGTGCCAGCATTTGGACAGGGGGGGACACCGGGGAGCTGTTTTTT. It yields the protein CASIWTGGDTGELFF.

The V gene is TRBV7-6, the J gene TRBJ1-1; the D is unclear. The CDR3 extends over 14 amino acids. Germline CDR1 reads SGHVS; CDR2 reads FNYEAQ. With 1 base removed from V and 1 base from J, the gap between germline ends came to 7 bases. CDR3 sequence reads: CASSLDAGNTEAFF. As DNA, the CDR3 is TGTGCCAGCAGCTTAGATGCCGGGAACACTGAAGCTTTCTTT.

The CDR3 reads CASRRTSGPRSSYEQYF. The DNA for the CDR3 is TGTGCCAGCAGGAGGACTAGCGGGCCTAGAAGCTCCTACGAGCAGTACTTC. V is TRBV7-8 and J is TRBJ2-7, with TRBD2 identical over 11 bases. This CDR3 region has 17 residues. Germline CDR1 reads SGHVS; CDR2 reads FQNEAQ. V was clipped by 6 bases and J by 0 bases; unmatched bases: 10.

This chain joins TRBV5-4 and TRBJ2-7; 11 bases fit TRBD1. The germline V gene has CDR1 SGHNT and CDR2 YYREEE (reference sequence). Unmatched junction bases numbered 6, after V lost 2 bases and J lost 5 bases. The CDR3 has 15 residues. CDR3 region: CASSLSGTGGHEQYF. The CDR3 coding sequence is TGTGCCAGCAGCTTATCCGGGACAGGGGGACACGAGCAGTACTTC. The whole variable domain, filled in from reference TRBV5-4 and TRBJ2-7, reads ETGVTQSPTHLIKTRGQQVTLRCSSQSGHNTVSWYQQALGQGPQFIFQYYREEENGRGNFPPRFSGLQFPNYSSELNVNALELDDSALYLCASSLSGTGGHEQYFGPGTRLTVT.

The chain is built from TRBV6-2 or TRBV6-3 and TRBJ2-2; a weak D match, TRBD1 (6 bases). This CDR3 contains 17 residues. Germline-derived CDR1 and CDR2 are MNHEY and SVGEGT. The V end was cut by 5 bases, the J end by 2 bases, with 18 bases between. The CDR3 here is CASSPIKGDLNTGELFF. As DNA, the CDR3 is TGTGCCAGCAGTCCCATCAAGGGGGACCTAAACACCGGGGAGCTGTTTTTT.

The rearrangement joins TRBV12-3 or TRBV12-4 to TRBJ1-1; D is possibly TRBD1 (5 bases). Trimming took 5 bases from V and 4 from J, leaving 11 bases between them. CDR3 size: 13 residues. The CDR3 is CASSLQGPTEAFF. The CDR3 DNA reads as TGTGCCAGCAGTCTGCAGGGACCCACTGAAGCTTTCTTT.

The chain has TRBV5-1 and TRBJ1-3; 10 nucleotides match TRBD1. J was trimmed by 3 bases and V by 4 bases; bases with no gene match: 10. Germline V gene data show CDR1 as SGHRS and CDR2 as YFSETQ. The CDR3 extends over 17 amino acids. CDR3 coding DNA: TGCGCCAGCAGCGACTGGACAGGGGGTCCTCTTGGAAACACCATATATTTT. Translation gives CASSDWTGGPLGNTIYF. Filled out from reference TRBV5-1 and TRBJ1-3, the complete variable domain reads KAGVTQTPRYLIKTRGQQVTLSCSPISGHRSVSWYQQTPGQGLQFLFEYFSETQRNKGNFPGRFSGRQFSNSRSEMNVSTLELGDSALYLCASSDWTGGPLGNTIYFGEGSWLTVV.

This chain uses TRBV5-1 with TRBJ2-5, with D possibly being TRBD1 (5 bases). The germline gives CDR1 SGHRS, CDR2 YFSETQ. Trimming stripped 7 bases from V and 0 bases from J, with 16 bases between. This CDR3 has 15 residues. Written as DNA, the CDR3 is TGCGCCAGCCGACCTTTGACAGAGTACCAAGAGACCCAGTACTTC. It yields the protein CASRPLTEYQETQYF.

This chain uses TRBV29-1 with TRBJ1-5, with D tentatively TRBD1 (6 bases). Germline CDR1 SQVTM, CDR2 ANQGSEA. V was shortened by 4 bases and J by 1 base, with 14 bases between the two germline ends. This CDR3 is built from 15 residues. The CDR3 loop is CSVVQGGGSNQPQHF. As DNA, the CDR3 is TGCAGCGTTGTCCAAGGGGGTGGAAGCAATCAGCCCCAGCATTTT.

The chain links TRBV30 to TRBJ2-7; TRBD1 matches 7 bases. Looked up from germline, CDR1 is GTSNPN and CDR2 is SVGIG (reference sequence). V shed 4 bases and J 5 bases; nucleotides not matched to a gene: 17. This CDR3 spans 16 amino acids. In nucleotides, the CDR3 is TGTGCCTGGACCCCCCAGGGACAGCCGTTTAGAAACGAGCAGTACTTC. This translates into CAWTPQGQPFRNEQYF.

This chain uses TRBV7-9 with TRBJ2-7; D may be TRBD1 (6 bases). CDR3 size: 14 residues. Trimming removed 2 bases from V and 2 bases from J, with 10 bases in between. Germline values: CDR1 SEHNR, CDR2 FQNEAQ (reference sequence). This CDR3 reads CASSLTGLPYEQYF. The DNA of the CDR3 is TGTGCCAGCAGCTTAACAGGGTTACCCTACGAGCAGTACTTC. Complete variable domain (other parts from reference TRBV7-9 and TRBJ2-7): DTGVSQNPRHKITKRGQNVTFRCDPISEHNRLYWYRQTLGQGPEFLTYFQNEAQLEKSRLLSDRFSAERPKGSFSTLEIQRTEQGDSAMYLCASSLTGLPYEQYFGPGTRLTVT.